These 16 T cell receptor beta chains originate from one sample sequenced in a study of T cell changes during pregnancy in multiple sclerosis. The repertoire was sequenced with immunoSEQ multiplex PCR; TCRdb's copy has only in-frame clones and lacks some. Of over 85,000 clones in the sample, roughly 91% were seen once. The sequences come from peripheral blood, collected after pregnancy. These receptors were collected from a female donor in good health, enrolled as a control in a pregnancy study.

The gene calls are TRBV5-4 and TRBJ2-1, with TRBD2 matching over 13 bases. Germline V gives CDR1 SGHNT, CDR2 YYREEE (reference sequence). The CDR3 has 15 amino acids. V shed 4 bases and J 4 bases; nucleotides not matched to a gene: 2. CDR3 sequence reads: CASSMTSGGYNEQFF. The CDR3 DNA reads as TGTGCCAGCAGCATGACTAGCGGGGGGTACAATGAGCAGTTCTTC. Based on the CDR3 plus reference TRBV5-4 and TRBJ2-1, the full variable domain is ETGVTQSPTHLIKTRGQQVTLRCSSQSGHNTVSWYQQALGQGPQFIFQYYREEENGRGNFPPRFSGLQFPNYSSELNVNALELDDSALYLCASSMTSGGYNEQFFGPGTRLTVL.

CDR3 coding DNA: TGTGCCAGCAGCTTAGGGGGTAGCGCAAACACTGAAGCTTTCTTT. Translation gives CASSLGGSANTEAFF. The gene calls are TRBV7-2 and TRBJ1-1; D ambiguous. CDR3 size: 15 residues. From germline, CDR1 is SGHTA and CDR2 FQGNSA. V shed 1 base and J shed 2 bases, with 11 bases lying between them. Full variable domain (rest looked up from reference TRBV7-2 and TRBJ1-1): GAGVSQSPSNKVTEKGKDVELRCDPISGHTALYWYRQSLGQGLEFLIYFQGNSAPDKSGLPSDRFSAERTGGSVSTLTIQRTQQEDSAVYLCASSLGGSANTEAFFGQGTRLTVV.

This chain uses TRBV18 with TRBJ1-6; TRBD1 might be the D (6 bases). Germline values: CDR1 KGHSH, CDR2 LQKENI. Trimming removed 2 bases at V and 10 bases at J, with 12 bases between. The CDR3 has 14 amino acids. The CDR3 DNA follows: TGTGCCAGCTCACCAACAGGGTCTCAGTCACCCCTCCACTTT. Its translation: CASSPTGSQSPLHF.

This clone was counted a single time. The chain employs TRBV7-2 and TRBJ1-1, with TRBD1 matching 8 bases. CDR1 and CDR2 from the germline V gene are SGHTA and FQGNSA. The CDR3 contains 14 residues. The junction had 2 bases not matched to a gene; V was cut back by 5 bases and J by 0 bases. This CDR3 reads CASSPTGVNTEAFF. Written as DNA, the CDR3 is TGTGCCAGCAGCCCGACAGGGGTGAACACTGAAGCTTTCTTT.

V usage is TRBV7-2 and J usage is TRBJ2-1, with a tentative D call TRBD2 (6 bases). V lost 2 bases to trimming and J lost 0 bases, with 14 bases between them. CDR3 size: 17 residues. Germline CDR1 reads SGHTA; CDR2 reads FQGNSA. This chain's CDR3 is CASSLTDPGSSYNEQFF. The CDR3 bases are TGTGCCAGCAGCTTAACAGACCCCGGGAGCTCCTACAATGAGCAGTTCTTC.

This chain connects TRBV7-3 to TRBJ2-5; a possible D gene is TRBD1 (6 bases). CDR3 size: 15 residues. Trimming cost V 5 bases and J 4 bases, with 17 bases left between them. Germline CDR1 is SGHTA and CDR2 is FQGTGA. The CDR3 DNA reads TGTGCCAGCAGCGCCGGGACACCCTCAGGAGAGACCCAGTACTTC. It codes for CASSAGTPSGETQYF.

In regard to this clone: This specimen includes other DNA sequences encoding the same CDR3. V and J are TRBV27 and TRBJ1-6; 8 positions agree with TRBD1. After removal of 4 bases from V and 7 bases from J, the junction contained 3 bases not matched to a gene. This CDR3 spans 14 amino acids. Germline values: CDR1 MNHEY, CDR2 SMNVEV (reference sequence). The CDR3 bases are TGTGCCAGCAGTTCCGGACAGGGAAATTCACCCCTCCACTTT. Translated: CASSSGQGNSPLHF.

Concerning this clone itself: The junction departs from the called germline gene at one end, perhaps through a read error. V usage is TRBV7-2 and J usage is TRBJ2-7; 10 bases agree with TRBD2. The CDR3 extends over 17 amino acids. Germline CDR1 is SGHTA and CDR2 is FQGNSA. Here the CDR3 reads CASSVALAGASLYEQYF. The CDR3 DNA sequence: TGTGCCAGCAGCGTAGCCCTAGCGGGGGCGTCGCTATACGAGCAGTACTTC.

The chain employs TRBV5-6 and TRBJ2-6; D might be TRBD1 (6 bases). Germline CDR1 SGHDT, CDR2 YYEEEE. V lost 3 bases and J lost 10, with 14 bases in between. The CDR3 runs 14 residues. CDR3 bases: TGTGCCAGCAGCTCTTTAACAGGGTTTAACGTCCTGACTTTC. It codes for CASSSLTGFNVLTF.

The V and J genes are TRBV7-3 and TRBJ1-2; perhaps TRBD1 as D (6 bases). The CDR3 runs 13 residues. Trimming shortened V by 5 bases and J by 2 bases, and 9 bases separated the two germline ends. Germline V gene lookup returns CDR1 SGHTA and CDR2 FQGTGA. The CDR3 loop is CASSADRNYGYTF. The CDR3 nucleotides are TGTGCCAGCAGCGCGGACAGAAACTATGGCTACACCTTC.

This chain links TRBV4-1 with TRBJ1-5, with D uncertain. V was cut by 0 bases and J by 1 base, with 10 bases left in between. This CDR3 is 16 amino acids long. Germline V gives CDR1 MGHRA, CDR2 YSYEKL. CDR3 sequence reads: CASSQDSVLSNQPQHF. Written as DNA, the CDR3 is TGCGCCAGCAGCCAAGATAGTGTGTTGAGCAATCAGCCCCAGCATTTT.

The CDR3, as DNA: TGTGCCAGCACCCCAGGTAGCACAGATACGCAGTATTTT. Encoded protein: CASTPGSTDTQYF. The chain couples TRBV6-5 to TRBJ2-3; D not resolved. The CDR3 has 13 residues. CDR1 and CDR2 from the germline V gene are MNHEY and SVGAGI. V was trimmed by 7 bases and J by 0 bases, leaving 8 bases between them.

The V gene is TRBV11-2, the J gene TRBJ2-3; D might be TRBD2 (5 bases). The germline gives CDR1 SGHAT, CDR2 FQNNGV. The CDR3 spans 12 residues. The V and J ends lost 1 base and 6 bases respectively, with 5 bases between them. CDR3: CASSLGGDTQYF. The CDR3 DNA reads TGTGCCAGCAGCTTAGGAGGGGATACGCAGTATTTT.

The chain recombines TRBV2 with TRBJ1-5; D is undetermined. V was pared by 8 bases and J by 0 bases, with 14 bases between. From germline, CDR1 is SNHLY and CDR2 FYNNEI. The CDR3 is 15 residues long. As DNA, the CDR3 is TGTGCCAGCCAAGAGGACTCTTATAGCAATCAGCCCCAGCATTTT. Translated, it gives CASQEDSYSNQPQHF.

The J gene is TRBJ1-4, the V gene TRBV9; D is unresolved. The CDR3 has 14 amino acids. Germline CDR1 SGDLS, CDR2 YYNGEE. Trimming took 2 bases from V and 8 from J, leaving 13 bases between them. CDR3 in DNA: TGTGCCAGCAGCGTGGGCCCCCTCGGAGAAAAACTGTTTTTT. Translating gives CASSVGPLGEKLFF.

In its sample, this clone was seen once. CDR3 coding DNA: TGCGCCAGCAGCCAAGGGGCTTCACTCTTTGCCACAGATACGCAGTATTTT. This sequence encodes CASSQGASLFATDTQYF. The chain combines TRBV4-3 with TRBJ2-3; no clear D gene. Germline CDR1 reads LGHNA; CDR2 reads YSLEER. The V gene lost 1 base and the J gene lost 2 bases, with 16 bases spanning the gap. This CDR3 has 17 residues.